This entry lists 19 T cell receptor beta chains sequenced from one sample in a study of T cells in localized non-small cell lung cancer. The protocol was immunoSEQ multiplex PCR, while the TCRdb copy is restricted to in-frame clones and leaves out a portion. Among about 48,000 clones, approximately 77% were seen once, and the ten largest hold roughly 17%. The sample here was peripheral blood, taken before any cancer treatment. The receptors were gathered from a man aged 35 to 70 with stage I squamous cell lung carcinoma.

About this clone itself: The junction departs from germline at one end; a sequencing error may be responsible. The CDR3 coding sequence is TGTGCCAGCAGTGAAGGGGGGGGGCGGACAGGGTATTTC. Amino acid sequence: CASSEGGGRTGYF. The rearrangement uses TRBV6-1 and TRBJ2-7, with D possibly matching TRBD1 (8 bases). From germline, CDR1 is MNHNS and CDR2 SASEGT. The CDR3 is 13 residues long.

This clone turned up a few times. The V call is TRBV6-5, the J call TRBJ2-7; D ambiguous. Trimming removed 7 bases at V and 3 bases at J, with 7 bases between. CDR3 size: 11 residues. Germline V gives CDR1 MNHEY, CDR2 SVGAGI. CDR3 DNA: TGTGCCAGCACTCAGAGCTACGAGCAGTACTTC. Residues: CASTQSYEQYF.

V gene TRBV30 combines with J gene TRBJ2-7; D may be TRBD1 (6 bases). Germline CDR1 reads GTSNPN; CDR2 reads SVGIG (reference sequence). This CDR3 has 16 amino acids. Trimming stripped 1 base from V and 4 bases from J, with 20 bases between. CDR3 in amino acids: CAWSGAYRVRGYEQYF. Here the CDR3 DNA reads TGTGCCTGGAGTGGGGCCTACAGGGTGAGAGGGTACGAGCAGTACTTC.

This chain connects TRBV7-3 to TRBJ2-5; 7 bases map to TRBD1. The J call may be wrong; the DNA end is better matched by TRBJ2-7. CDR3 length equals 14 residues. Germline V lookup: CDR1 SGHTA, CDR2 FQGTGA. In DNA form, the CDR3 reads TGTGCCAGCAGCATGACAGGGATCTCCTACGAGCAGTACTTC. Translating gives CASSMTGISYEQYF.

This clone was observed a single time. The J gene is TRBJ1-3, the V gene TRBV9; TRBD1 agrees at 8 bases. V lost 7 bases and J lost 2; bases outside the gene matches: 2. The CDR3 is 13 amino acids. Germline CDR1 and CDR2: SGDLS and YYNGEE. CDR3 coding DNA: TGTGCCAGCGAGGACAGGGCTGGAAACACCATATATTTT. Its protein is CASEDRAGNTIYF. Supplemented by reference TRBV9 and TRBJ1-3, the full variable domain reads DSGVTQTPKHLITATGQRVTLRCSPRSGDLSVYWYQQSLDQGLQFLIQYYNGEERAKGNILERFSAQQFPDLHSELNLSSLELGDSALYFCASEDRAGNTIYFGEGSWLTVV.

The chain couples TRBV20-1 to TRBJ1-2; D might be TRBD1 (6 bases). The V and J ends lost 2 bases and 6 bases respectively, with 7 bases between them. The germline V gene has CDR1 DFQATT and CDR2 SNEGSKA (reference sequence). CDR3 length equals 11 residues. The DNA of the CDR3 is TGCAGTGCTAGAAAGGGGGATGGCTACACCTTC. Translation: CSARKGDGYTF.

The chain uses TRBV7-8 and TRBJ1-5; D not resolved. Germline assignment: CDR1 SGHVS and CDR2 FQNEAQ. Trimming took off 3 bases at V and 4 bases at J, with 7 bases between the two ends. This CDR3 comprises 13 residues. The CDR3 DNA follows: TGTGCCAGCAGCTTTTACCCAAATCAGCCCCAGCATTTT. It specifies CASSFYPNQPQHF.

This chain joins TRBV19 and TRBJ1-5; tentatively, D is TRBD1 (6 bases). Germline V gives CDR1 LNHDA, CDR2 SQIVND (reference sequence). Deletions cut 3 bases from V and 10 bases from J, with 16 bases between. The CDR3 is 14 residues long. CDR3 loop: CASSIRGANKPQHF. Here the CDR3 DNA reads TGTGCCAGTAGTATCAGGGGCGCGAATAAACCCCAGCATTTT.

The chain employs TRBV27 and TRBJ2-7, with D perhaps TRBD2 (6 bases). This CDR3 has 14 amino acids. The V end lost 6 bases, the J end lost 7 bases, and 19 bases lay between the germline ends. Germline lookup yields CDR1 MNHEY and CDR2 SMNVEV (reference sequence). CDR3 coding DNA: TGTGCCAGCAGGGACTTTGGGGGGACTTGGGAGCAGTACTTC. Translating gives CASRDFGGTWEQYF.

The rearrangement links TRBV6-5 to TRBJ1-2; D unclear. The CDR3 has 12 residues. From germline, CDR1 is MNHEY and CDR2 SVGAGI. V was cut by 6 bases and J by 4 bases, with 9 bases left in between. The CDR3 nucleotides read TGTGCCAGCAGAGACGTCATCTATGGCTACACCTTC. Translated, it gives CASRDVIYGYTF.

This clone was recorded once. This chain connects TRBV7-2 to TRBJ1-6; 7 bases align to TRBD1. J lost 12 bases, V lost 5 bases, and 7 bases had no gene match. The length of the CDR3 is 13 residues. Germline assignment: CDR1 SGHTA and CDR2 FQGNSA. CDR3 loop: CASSRDSSLPLHF. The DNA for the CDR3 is TGTGCCAGCAGCCGGGACAGCTCCTTACCCCTCCACTTT.

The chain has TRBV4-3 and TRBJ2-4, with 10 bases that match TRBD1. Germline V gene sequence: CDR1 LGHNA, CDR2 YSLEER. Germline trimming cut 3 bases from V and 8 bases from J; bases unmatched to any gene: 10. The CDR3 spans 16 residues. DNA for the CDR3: TGCGCCAGCAGCCAGACTCCGGGACAGGGGATCGACATTCAGTACTTC. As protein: CASSQTPGQGIDIQYF.

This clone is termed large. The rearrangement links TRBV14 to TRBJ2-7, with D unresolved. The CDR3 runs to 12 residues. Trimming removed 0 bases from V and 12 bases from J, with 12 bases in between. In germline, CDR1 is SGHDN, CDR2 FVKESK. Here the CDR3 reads CASSQDRPPRYF. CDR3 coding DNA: TGTGCCAGCAGCCAAGATCGCCCCCCCAGGTACTTC.

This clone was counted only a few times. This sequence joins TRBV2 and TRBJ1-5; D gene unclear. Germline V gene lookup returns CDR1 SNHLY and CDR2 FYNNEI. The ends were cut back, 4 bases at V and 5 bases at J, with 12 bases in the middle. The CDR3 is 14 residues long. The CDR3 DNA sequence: TGTGCCAGCAGTGTGAGACAATCCGATCAGCCCCAGCATTTT. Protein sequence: CASSVRQSDQPQHF.

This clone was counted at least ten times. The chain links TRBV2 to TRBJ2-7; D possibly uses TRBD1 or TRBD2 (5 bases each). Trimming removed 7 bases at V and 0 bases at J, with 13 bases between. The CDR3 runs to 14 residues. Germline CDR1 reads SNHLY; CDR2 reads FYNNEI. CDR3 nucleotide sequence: TGTGCCAGCAAGTGGGACCCGAGCTCCTACGAGCAGTACTTC. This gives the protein CASKWDPSSYEQYF. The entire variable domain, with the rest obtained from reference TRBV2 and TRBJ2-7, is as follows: EPEVTQTPSHQVTQMGQEVILRCVPISNHLYFYWYRQILGQKVEFLVSFYNNEISEKSEIFDDQFSVERPDGSNFTLKIRSTKLEDSAMYFCASKWDPSSYEQYFGPGTRLTVT.

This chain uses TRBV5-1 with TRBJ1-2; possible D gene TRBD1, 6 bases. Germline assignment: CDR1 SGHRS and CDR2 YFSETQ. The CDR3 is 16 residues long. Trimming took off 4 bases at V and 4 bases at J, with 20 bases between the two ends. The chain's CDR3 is CASSPGARRTIYGYTF. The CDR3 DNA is TGCGCCAGCAGCCCAGGGGCCCGGCGGACTATCTATGGCTACACCTTC.

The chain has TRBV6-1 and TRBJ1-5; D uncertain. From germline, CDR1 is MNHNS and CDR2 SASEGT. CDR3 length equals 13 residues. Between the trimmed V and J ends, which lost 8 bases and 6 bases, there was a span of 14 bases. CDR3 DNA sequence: TGTGCCAGCCTAATTTATGGAGGTCAGCCCCAGCATTTT. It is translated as CASLIYGGQPQHF.

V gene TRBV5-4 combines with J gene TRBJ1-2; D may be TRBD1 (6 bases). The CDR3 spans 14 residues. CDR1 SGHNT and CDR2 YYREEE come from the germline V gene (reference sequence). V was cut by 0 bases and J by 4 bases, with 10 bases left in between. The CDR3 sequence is CASSLEGQIYGYTF. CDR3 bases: TGTGCCAGCAGCTTGGAGGGACAAATCTATGGCTACACCTTC.

The CDR3 region is CASSMWASGGDNEQFF. The CDR3 DNA sequence: TGTGCCAGTAGTATGTGGGCTAGCGGGGGGGACAATGAGCAGTTCTTC. The chain has TRBV19 and TRBJ2-1; 12 nucleotides line up with TRBD2. CDR1 is LNHDA, CDR2 SQIVND, per germline (reference sequence). The CDR3 is 16 amino acids. After removal of 3 bases from V and 5 bases from J, the junction contained 5 bases not matched to a gene. Based on the CDR3 plus reference TRBV19 and TRBJ2-1, the full variable domain is DGGITQSPKYLFRKEGQNVTLSCEQNLNHDAMYWYRQDPGQGLRLIYYSQIVNDFQKGDIAEGYSVSREKKESFPLTVTSAQKNPTAFYLCASSMWASGGDNEQFFGPGTRLTVL.